The rows below give T cell receptor beta chains drawn from one sample of a study of T cell responses to AZD1222 COVID-19 vaccine. Assay used: immunoSEQ multiplex PCR; TCRdb lists only in-frame clones, some missing. The data show about 150,000 clones, around 89% seen once. Source: peripheral blood, taken on day 0 of AZD1222 vaccination. These receptor sequences come from an adult in good health. CDR3s include the opening cysteine and the closing phenylalanine or tryptophan. The D gene is left open where the match is weak. Clone size is not always given. Where it is, it says once, few, many or a class for expanded clones.

>TRBV18|NA|TRBJ1-6|NA
CASSPGTPVTLHF
TGTGCCAGCTCACCAGGGACACCCGTCACCCTCCACTTT
>TRBV12-5|TRBD1|TRBJ2-7|NA
CASGLPDRGPSYEQYF
TGTGCTAGTGGTTTGCCCGACAGGGGCCCCTCCTACGAGCAGTACTTC
>TRBV3-1/TRBV3-2|TRBD2|TRBJ2-3|once
CASRAGTSPDTQYF
TGTGCCAGCAGGGCCGGGACTAGCCCGGATACGCAGTATTTT
>TRBV3-1/TRBV3-2|TRBD1|TRBJ2-1|many
CASSHPGTDPYNEQFF
TGTGCCAGCAGCCATCCCGGGACAGATCCCTACAATGAGCAGTTCTTC
>TRBV7-2|NA|TRBJ2-7|NA
CASSPGTLRAQYF
TGTGCCAGCAGCCCCGGGACCCTAAGGGCGCAGTACTTC
>TRBV5-4|TRBD1|TRBJ1-4|NA
CASSPTGETNEKLFF
TGTGCCAGCAGCCCGACAGGGGAAACTAATGAAAAACTGTTTTTT
>TRBV11-3|NA|TRBJ2-1|NA
CASSLNLFSEQFF
TGTGCCAGCAGCTTAAATCTCTTCAGCGAGCAGTTCTTC
>TRBV5-4|NA|TRBJ1-1|NA
CASSLVGQPRTEAFF
TGTGCCAGCAGCTTGGTCGGGCAGCCGAGGACTGAAGCTTTCTTT
>TRBV6-5|NA|TRBJ1-3|NA
CASSQTDGSERAIYF
TGTGCCAGCAGTCAAACGGACGGCTCCGAAAGAGCCATATATTTT
>TRBV6-2/TRBV6-3|NA|TRBJ1-2|NA
CASSIDRSNGYTF
TGTGCCAGCAGCATCGACAGGTCGAATGGCTACACCTTC
>TRBV10-2|NA|TRBJ2-3|NA
CASRDRSTDTQYF
TGCGCCAGCAGGGACAGAAGCACAGATACGCAGTATTTT
>TRBV19|NA|TRBJ2-1|NA
CASSQSGQRFYNEQFF
TGTGCCAGTAGCCAATCGGGCCAGAGATTCTACAATGAGCAGTTCTTC
>TRBV2|TRBD1|TRBJ1-6|NA
CASSEQAGGSPLHF
TGTGCCAGCAGTGAACAGGCAGGGGGTTCACCCCTCCACTTT
>TRBV4-1|TRBD2|TRBJ2-1|NA
CASSPGIAGGYNEQFF
TGCGCCAGCAGCCCAGGTATAGCGGGGGGCTACAATGAGCAGTTCTTC
>TRBV12-3/TRBV12-4|NA|TRBJ1-2|NA
CASSFGGGYGYTF
TGTGCCAGCAGTTTTGGCGGGGGCTATGGCTACACCTTC
>TRBV19|NA|TRBJ2-2|NA
CATPTGEKVNTGELFF
TGTGCCACCCCGACGGGGGAAAAGGTGAACACCGGGGAGCTGTTTTTT
>TRBV3-1/TRBV3-2|NA|TRBJ2-7|NA
CASSPTPGAAYEQYF
TGTGCCAGCAGCCCAACTCCGGGGGCCGCCTACGAGCAGTACTTC
>TRBV7-6|TRBD2|TRBJ2-1|NA
CASSSPRGGRDEQFF
TGTGCCAGCAGCTCCCCCCGGGGGGGCCGCGATGAGCAGTTCTTC
>TRBV20-1|NA|TRBJ1-3|NA
CSARAGNTIYF
TGCAGTGCTAGAGCCGGAAACACCATATATTTT
>TRBV19|TRBD1|TRBJ1-2|NA
CASSGTGANYGYTF
TGTGCCAGTAGCGGGACAGGCGCGAACTATGGCTACACCTTC
>TRBV4-3|NA|TRBJ1-3|NA
CASSPPGSGNTIYF
TGCGCCAGCAGCCCTCCCGGCTCTGGAAACACCATATATTTT
>TRBV29-1|NA|TRBJ1-2|NA
CSVEGYSYGYTF
TGCAGCGTTGAAGGTTACTCCTATGGCTACACCTTC
>TRBV4-3|NA|TRBJ1-2|NA
CASSQEQAEGGYTF
TGCGCCAGCAGCCAAGAGCAGGCAGAGGGGGGCTACACCTTC
>TRBV7-9|NA|TRBJ1-2|NA
CASSLGQLNYGYTF
TGTGCCAGCAGTCTCGGACAGCTTAACTATGGCTACACCTTC
>TRBV10-3|NA|TRBJ1-1|NA
CATRALNTEAFF
TGTGCCACGCGGGCCCTTAACACTGAAGCTTTCTTT
>TRBV5-3|NA|TRBJ1-6|NA
CARSTWSDSYNSPLHF
TGTGCCAGAAGCACCTGGTCGGACTCCTATAATTCACCCCTCCACTTT
>TRBV6-2/TRBV6-3|NA|TRBJ1-5|NA
CASSLTGISNQPQHF
TGTGCCAGCAGCCTAACAGGGATCAGCAATCAGCCCCAGCATTTT
>TRBV6-6|TRBD1|TRBJ1-1|NA
CASRGDRMNTEAFF
TGTGCCAGCAGAGGGGACAGGATGAACACTGAAGCTTTCTTT
>TRBV9|NA|TRBJ1-6|NA
CASSVGELGPLHF
TGTGCCAGCAGCGTAGGTGAGCTCGGGCCCCTCCACTTT
>TRBV5-5|NA|TRBJ1-3|NA
CASSLYGDHPSGNTIYF
TGTGCCAGCAGCTTGTACGGCGACCACCCCTCTGGAAACACCATATATTTT
>TRBV7-2|NA|TRBJ1-5|NA
CASSLSHSNQPQHF
TGTGCCAGCAGCTTATCCCATAGCAATCAGCCCCAGCATTTT
>TRBV7-9|TRBD1|TRBJ1-6|NA
CASSTSGAGGFSPLHF
TGTGCCAGCAGCACCTCCGGGGCAGGGGGATTTTCACCCCTCCACTTT
>TRBV7-6|NA|TRBJ2-7|NA
CASSLGEGNEQYF
TGTGCCAGCAGCTTAGGTGAGGGTAACGAGCAGTACTTC
>TRBV6-5|TRBD1|TRBJ1-1|NA
CASRLDRGRWTEAFF
TGTGCCAGCAGACTGGACAGGGGGCGATGGACTGAAGCTTTCTTT
>TRBV18|NA|TRBJ2-3|once
CASSPPGNTDTQYF
TGTGCCAGCTCACCCCCAGGGAACACAGATACGCAGTATTTT
>TRBV3-1/TRBV3-2|TRBD1|TRBJ1-2|NA
CASSQDMSGGSGNYGYTF
TGTGCCAGCAGCCAAGATATGTCAGGGGGCTCAGGGAACTATGGCTACACCTTC
>TRBV7-8|TRBD2|TRBJ2-7|NA
CASSTRGNGGVAYEQYF
TGTGCCAGCAGCACCAGAGGGAACGGGGGGGTTGCCTACGAGCAGTACTTC
>TRBV10-3|NA|TRBJ1-1|once
CAISESQRNTEAFF
TGTGCCATCAGTGAGTCCCAGAGGAACACTGAAGCTTTCTTT
>TRBV2|TRBD2|TRBJ2-5|NA
CASMIPGGQETQYF
TGTGCCAGCATGATCCCGGGGGGCCAAGAGACCCAGTACTTC
>TRBV7-2|NA|TRBJ2-7|few
CASSLNLGGVGEQYF
TGTGCCAGCAGCTTAAACCTCGGCGGGGTTGGGGAGCAGTACTTC
>TRBV7-6|NA|TRBJ2-3|NA
CASSHRTGNTDTQYF
TGTGCCAGCAGTCATAGAACGGGCAACACAGATACGCAGTATTTT
>TRBV7-3|NA|TRBJ2-7|NA
CASSLGSNYEQYF
TGTGCCAGCAGCCTCGGGTCTAACTACGAGCAGTACTTC
>TRBV18|TRBD1|TRBJ1-1|NA
CASSTGTLVMNTEAFF
TGTGCCAGCTCGACAGGGACCCTTGTCATGAACACTGAAGCTTTCTTT
>TRBV19|TRBD1|TRBJ2-7|NA
CASSRKQGFEQYF
TGTGCCAGTAGTAGAAAACAGGGGTTCGAGCAGTACTTC
>TRBV10-2|NA|TRBJ1-1|NA
CASSEGDGQIKDTEAFF
TGCGCCAGCAGTGAGGGAGACGGACAGATAAAGGACACTGAAGCTTTCTTT
>TRBV20-1|NA|TRBJ1-1|NA
CSASPPGGNTEAFF
TGCAGTGCTAGTCCTCCCGGGGGAAACACTGAAGCTTTCTTT
>TRBV18|NA|TRBJ1-1|NA
CASSPRREAEAFF
TGTGCCAGCTCACCAAGGAGGGAGGCTGAAGCTTTCTTT
>TRBV19|TRBD1|TRBJ1-4|NA
CASSNGQGSEKLFF
TGTGCCAGTAGTAATGGACAGGGAAGCGAAAAACTGTTTTTT
>TRBV2|TRBD1|TRBJ1-2|few
CASSETGQGLSVYGYTF
TGTGCCAGCAGTGAGACGGGACAGGGACTTTCAGTCTATGGCTACACCTTC
>TRBV29-1|NA|TRBJ1-2|NA
CSVEDRGTGSGYGYTF
TGCAGCGTTGAAGATAGGGGCACAGGGTCGGGCTATGGCTACACCTTC
>TRBV7-2|TRBD1|TRBJ2-3|once
CASSLDRGRNTQYF
TGTGCCAGCAGCCTGGACAGGGGCCGGAATACGCAGTATTTT
>TRBV6-6|NA|TRBJ1-1|NA
CASSHDMHGEAFF
TGTGCCAGCAGTCATGACATGCATGGTGAAGCTTTCTTT
>TRBV3-1/TRBV3-2|NA|TRBJ2-7|once
CASSPTGPAYEQYF
TGTGCCAGCAGCCCCACCGGGCCTGCCTACGAGCAGTACTTC
>TRBV5-6|NA|TRBJ1-1|NA
CASSSYPAAMNTEAFF
TGTGCCAGCAGCTCATACCCGGCGGCCATGAACACTGAAGCTTTCTTT
>TRBV19|TRBD1|TRBJ2-1|NA
CASSPSGTAYNEQFF
TGTGCCAGTAGTCCCTCCGGGACAGCCTACAATGAGCAGTTCTTC
>TRBV5-4|NA|TRBJ2-7|NA
CASSLGGGLTAYEQYF
TGTGCCAGCAGCTTGGGCGGGGGCCTAACGGCCTACGAGCAGTACTTC
>TRBV11-2|NA|TRBJ2-2|NA
CASSSQENTGELFF
TGTGCCAGCTCCAGTCAGGAGAACACCGGGGAGCTGTTTTTT